This T cell receptor beta chain derives from a study of blood T cell repertoires in COVID-19. Study-level information: Italy, Spain and the United States were the sources of the convalescent and acute COVID-19 samples. The cDNA or gDNA used as material had been derived from T cells, B-cell-depleted T cells, or PBMCs.

V shed 0 bases and J 1 base; nucleotides not matched to a gene: 2. Germline CDR1 MNHEY, CDR2 SVGAGI. The CDR3 runs to 16 residues. Original methodology: Amplification of reference gene primers provided the estimated nucleated cell counts. Assay: immunoSEQ multiplex PCR; the TCRdb copy retains only in-frame clones and omits some. D and trimming were read from the DNA, whereas the V and J calls and clone size are those reported in that table. The data show approximately 130,000 clones, around 82% seen once. The clonotype comes from a human donor in a cohort sampled during active COVID-19. V usage is TRBV6-5 and J usage is TRBJ2-3; 9 bases map to TRBD2. The sequencing sample was made of peripheral blood. CDR3: CASSYSQRGGTDTQYF. The DNA of the CDR3 is TGTGCCAGCAGTTACTCGCAGCGGGGGGGCACAGATACGCAGTATTTT.